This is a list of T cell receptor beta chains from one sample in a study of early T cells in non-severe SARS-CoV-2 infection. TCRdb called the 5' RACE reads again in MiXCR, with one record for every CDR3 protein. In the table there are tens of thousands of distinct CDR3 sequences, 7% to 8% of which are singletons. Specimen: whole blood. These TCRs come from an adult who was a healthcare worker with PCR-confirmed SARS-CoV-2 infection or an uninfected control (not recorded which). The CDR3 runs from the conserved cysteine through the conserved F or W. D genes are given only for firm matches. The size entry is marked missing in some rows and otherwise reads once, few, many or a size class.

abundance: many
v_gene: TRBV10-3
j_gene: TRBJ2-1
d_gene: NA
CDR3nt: TGTGCCATCACCGGGATCGACAATGAGCAGTTCTTC
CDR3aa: CAITGIDNEQFF

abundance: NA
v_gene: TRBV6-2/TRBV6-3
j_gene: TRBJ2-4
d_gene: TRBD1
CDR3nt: TGTGCCAGCATGCCCGGGACAGAGAAAAACATTCAGTACTTC
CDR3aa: CASMPGTEKNIQYF

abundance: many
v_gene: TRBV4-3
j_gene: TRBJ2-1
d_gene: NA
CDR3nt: TGCGCCAGCAGCCAAGTACTAGCCGAGGACAATGAGCAGTTCTTC
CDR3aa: CASSQVLAEDNEQFF

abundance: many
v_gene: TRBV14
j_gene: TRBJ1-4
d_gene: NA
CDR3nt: TGTGCCAGCAGCCAAGGATATAATGAAAAACTGTTTTTT
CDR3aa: CASSQGYNEKLFF

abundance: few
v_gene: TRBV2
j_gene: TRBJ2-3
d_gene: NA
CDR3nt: TGTGCCAGCAGGGATTGGGTTGGGACCTTAGCGCAGTATTTT
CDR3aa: CASRDWVGTLAQYF

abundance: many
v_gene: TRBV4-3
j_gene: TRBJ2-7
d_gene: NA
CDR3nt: TGCGCCAGCGGCTACGGACGGTACTACGAGCAGTACTTC
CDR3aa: CASGYGRYYEQYF

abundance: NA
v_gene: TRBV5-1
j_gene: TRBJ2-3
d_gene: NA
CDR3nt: TGCGCCAGCAGTCATGGGTCGGGGGATACGCAGTATTTT
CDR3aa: CASSHGSGDTQYF

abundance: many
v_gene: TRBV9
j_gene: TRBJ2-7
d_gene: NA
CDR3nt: TGTGCCAGCAGCCCTAGAGGGACCCCTCGCTCCTACGAGCAGTACTTC
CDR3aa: CASSPRGTPRSYEQYF

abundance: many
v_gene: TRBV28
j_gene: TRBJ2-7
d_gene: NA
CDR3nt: TGTGCCAGCAGCCTAGGGTATAGGGACGAGCAGTACTTC
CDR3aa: CASSLGYRDEQYF

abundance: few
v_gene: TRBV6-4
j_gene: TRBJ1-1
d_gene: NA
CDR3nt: TGTGCCAGCAGTGAGTTAGGTGGGACTGAAGCTTTCTTT
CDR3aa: CASSELGGTEAFF

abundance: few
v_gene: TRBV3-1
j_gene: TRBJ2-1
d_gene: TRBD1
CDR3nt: TGTGCCAGCAGCCTTTTGACCGGGACAGGGGGCAATGAGCAGTTCTTC
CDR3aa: CASSLLTGTGGNEQFF

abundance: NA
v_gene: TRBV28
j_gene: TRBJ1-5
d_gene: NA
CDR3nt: TGTGCCAGCAGATTTCAGGGATTGGGGCAGCCCCAGCATTTT
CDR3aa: CASRFQGLGQPQHF

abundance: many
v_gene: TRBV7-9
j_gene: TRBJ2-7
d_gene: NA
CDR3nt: TGTGCCAGCAGCTTAGGTGGTGGGACACGCGAGCAGTACTTC
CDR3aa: CASSLGGGTREQYF

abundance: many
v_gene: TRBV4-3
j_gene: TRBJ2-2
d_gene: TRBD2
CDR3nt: TGCGCCAGCAGCCAAGAAATGGCCGGGAGGATCAACACCGGGGAGCTGTTTTTT
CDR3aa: CASSQEMAGRINTGELFF

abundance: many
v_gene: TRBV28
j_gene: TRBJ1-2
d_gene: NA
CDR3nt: TGTGCCAGCAGTTTTGGGCGGCTCTATGGCTACACCTTC
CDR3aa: CASSFGRLYGYTF

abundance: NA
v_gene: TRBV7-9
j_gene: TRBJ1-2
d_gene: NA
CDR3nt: TGTGCCAGCAGCTTTGGGCCAGATCGCTATGGCTACACCTTC
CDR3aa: CASSFGPDRYGYTF

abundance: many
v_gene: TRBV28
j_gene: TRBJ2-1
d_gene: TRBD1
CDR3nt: TGTGCCAGCAGCCCCGGACAGGACTACAATGAGCAGTTCTTC
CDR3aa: CASSPGQDYNEQFF

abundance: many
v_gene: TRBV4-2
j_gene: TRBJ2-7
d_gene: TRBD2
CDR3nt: TGTGCCAGCAGCCAAGATGGACTAGCGGGGGGTTACGAGCAGTACTTC
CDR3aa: CASSQDGLAGGYEQYF

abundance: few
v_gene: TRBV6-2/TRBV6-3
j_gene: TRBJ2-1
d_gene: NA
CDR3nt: TGTGCCAGCGGTTCGGACGGCCCTCCGTTCTTC
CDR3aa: CASGSDGPPFF

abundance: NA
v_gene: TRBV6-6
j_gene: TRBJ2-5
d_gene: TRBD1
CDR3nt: TGTGCCAGCAGGCGCCGGGACAGCGGAGCGGAGACCCAGTACTTC
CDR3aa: CASRRRDSGAETQYF

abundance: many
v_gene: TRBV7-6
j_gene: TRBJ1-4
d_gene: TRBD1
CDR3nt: TGTGCCAGCAGCGGGGGGACAGGGAGCAATGAAAAACTGTTTTTT
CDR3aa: CASSGGTGSNEKLFF

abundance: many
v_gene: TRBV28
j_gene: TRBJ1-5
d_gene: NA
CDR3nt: TGTGCCAGCAGACCCAGACACGGAGAATCTTATAGCAATCAGCCCCAGCATTTT
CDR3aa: CASRPRHGESYSNQPQHF

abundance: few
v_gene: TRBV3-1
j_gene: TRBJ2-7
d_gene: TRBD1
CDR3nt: TGTGCCAGCAGCCTCGGATCGGGACAGTCCTACGAGCAGTACTTC
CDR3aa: CASSLGSGQSYEQYF

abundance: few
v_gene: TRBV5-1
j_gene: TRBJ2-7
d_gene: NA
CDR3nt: TGCGCCAGCTCCCTCCGGGGGACCCAACCCTACGAGCAGTACTTC
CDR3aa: CASSLRGTQPYEQYF

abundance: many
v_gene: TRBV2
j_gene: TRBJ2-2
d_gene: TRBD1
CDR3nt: TGTGCCAGCAGTGAGCGGACAGGGATCGGGGAGCTGTTTTTT
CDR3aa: CASSERTGIGELFF

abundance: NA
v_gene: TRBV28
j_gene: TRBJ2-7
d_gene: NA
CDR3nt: TGTGCCAGCAGCGAGTCTCAGGGGCCCCGCTCCTACGAGCAGTACTTC
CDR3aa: CASSESQGPRSYEQYF

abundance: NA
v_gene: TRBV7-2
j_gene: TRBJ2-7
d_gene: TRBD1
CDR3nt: TGTGCCAGCAACTTCCCCCGGGACAGCTTAACCTACGAGCAGTACTTC
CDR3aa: CASNFPRDSLTYEQYF

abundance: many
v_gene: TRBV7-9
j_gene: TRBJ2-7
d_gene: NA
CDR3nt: TGTGCCAGCAGCTTACGTCAGGGCAGCGAGAACGAGCAGTACTTC
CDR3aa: CASSLRQGSENEQYF

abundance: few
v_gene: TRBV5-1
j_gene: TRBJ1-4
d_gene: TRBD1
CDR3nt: TGCGCCAGCAGCCTGACCCGACAGGGTGGTGAAAAACTGTTTTTT
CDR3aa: CASSLTRQGGEKLFF

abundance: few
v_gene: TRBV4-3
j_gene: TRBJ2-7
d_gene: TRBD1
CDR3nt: TGCGCCAGCAGCCGAGGGACAGGACTATCCTACGAGCAGTACTTC
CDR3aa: CASSRGTGLSYEQYF

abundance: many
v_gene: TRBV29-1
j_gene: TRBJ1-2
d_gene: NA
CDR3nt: TGCAGCCTCCTAGGCAGGGATTTAGCCTACACCTTC
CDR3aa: CSLLGRDLAYTF

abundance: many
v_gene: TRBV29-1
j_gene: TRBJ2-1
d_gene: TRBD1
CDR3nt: TGCAGGGCCGGGACAGGAAGCTCCTACAATGAGCAGTTCTTC
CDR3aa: CRAGTGSSYNEQFF

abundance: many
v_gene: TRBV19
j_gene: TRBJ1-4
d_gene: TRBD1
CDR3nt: TGTGCCAGTAGTAAGGACAGGGGGACTGCAACTAATGAAAAACTGTTTTTT
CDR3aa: CASSKDRGTATNEKLFF

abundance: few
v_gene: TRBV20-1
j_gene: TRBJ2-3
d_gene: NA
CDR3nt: TGCAGTGAAATCGGGCAGGGAGGCGGCACAGATACGCAGTATTTT
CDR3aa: CSEIGQGGGTDTQYF

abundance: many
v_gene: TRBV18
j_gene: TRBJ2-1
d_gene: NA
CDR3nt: TGTGCCAGCTCACGGGTTTCCGACGCGATTTACAATGAGCAGTTCTTC
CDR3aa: CASSRVSDAIYNEQFF

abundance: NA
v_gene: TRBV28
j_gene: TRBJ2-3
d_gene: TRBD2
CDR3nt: TGTGCCGCAAGACTAGCGGGGGTGACAGATACGCAGTATTTT
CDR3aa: CAARLAGVTDTQYF

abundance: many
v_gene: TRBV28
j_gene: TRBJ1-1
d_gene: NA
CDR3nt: TGTGCCAGCAGTTTACCCGGTGGGGCAGGTCGTACTGAAGCTTTCTTT
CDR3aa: CASSLPGGAGRTEAFF

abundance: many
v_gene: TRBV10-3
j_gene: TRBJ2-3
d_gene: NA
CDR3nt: TGTGCCATCAGTGAGACAGGGATCGCAGATACGCAGTATTTT
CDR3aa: CAISETGIADTQYF

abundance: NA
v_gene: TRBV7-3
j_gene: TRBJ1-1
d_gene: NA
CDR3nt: TGTGCCAGCAGCCCACAAGCCGGACTGCCGAACACTGAAGCTTTCTTT
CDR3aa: CASSPQAGLPNTEAFF

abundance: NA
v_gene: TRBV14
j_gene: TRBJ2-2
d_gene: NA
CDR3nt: TGTGCCAGCAGCCAAATACTCAACACCGGGGAGCTGTTTTTT
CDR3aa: CASSQILNTGELFF

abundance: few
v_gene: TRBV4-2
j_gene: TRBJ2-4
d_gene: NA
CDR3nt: TGTGCCAGCAGCCAAGAATCGCGGTTATCCATTCAGTACTTC
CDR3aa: CASSQESRLSIQYF

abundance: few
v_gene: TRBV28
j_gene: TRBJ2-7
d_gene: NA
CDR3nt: TGTGCCAGCAGTTTAATCTTAGGAGTACACTACGAGCAGTACTTC
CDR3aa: CASSLILGVHYEQYF

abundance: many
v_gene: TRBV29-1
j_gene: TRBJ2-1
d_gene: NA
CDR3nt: TGCAGCGTTGAAGACTACCGCTCCTACAATGAGCAGTTCTTC
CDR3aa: CSVEDYRSYNEQFF

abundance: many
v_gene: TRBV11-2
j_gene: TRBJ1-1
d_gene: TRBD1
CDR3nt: TGTGCCAGCAGCGAAATACCAGGGGGCTGTTGGACTGAAGCTTTCTTT
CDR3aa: CASSEIPGGCWTEAFF

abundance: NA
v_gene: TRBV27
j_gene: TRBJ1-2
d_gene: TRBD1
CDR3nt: TGTGCCAGCAGCTTGGCAGGGGGCCTTTACTATGGCTACACCTTC
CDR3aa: CASSLAGGLYYGYTF

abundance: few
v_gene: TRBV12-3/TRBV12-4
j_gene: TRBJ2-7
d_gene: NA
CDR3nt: TGTGCCAGCAGTTTAGGGGCTAGGGTATACGAGCAGTACTTC
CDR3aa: CASSLGARVYEQYF

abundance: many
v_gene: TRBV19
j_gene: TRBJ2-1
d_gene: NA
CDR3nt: TGTGCCAGTAGTAGGGACACTAACTACAATGAGCAGTTCTTC
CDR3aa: CASSRDTNYNEQFF

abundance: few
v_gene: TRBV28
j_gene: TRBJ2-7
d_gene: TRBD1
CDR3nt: TGTGCCAGCAGTTCCTTTTGGGACAGGCCCTCATTACCCTCCTACGAGCAGTACTTC
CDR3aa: CASSSFWDRPSLPSYEQYF

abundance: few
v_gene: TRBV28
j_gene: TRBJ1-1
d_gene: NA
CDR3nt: TGTGCCAGCAGACCTCTCGGACAGATCACTGAAGCTTTCTTT
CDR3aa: CASRPLGQITEAFF

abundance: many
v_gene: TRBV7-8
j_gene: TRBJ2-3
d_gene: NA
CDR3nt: TGTGCCAGCAGCTTGGCGGGGGACAGTGATACGCAGTATTTT
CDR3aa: CASSLAGDSDTQYF

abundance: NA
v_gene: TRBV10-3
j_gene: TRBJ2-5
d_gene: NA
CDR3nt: TGTGCCATCAGTGACTCCCCCGGCGGGGAGACCCAGTACTTC
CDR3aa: CAISDSPGGETQYF

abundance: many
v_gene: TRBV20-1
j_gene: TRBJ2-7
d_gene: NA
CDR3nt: TGCAGTGCTAGGACAGATCCTTACGAGCAGTACTTC
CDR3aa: CSARTDPYEQYF

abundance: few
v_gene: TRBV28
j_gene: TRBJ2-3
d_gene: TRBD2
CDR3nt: TGTGCCAGCAGTTCTAGCGGGGCTGTAACAGATACGCAGTATTTT
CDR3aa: CASSSSGAVTDTQYF

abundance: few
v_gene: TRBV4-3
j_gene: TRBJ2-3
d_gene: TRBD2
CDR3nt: TGCGCCAGCAGCCAAGGGGTACTAGCGGGGAGCACAGATACGCAGTATTTT
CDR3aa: CASSQGVLAGSTDTQYF

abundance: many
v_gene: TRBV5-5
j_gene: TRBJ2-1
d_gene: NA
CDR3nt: TGTGCCAGCAGCACCCGGTTCGAAAGCTCCTACAATGAGCAGTTCTTC
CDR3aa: CASSTRFESSYNEQFF

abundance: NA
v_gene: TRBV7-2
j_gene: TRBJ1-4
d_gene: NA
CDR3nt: TGTGCCAGCAGCTTATTTCCGAGGGGTCGGACCGTGGCCGACCCTAATGAAAAACTGTTTTTT
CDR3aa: CASSLFPRGRTVADPNEKLFF

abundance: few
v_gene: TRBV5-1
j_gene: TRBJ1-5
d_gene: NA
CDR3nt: TGCGCCAGCAGCTTGGGCCCGGGACAACAACAGCCCCAGCATTTT
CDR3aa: CASSLGPGQQQPQHF

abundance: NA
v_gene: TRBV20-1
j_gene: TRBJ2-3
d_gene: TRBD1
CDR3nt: TGCAGTGCTAGTCGGGACAGGGTTCCAGATACGCAGTATTTT
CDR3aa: CSASRDRVPDTQYF

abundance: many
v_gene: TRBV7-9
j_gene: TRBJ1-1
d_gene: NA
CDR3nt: TGTGCCAGCAGCTCTCGCCTGCCTGAGAACACTGAAGCTTTCTTT
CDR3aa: CASSSRLPENTEAFF

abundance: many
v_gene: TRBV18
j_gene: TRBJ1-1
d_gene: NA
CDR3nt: TGTGCCAGCTCACCTTTGGGGGGAAGGACTGAAGCTTTCTTT
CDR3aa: CASSPLGGRTEAFF